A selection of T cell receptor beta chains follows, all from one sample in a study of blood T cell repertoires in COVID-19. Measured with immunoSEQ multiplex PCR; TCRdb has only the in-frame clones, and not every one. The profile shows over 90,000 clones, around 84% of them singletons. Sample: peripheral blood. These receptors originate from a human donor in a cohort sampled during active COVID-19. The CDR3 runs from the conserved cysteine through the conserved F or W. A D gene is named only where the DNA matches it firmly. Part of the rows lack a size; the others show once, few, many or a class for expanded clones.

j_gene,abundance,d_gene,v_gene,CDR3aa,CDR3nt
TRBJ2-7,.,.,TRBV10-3,CAISEGGLGIGEQYF,TGTGCCATCAGTGAGGGGGGCCTCGGGATCGGCGAGCAGTACTTC
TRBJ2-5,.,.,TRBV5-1,CASSLEGGSETQYF,TGCGCCAGCAGCTTGGAAGGGGGATCCGAGACCCAGTACTTC
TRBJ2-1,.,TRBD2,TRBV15,CATSRVTSGGAYNEQFF,TGTGCCACCAGCAGAGTCACAAGCGGGGGGGCCTACAATGAGCAGTTCTTC
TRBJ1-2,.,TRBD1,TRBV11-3,CASSYRGRGYTF,TGTGCCAGCAGCTACAGGGGAAGAGGCTACACCTTC
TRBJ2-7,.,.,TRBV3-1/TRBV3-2,CASSHVGGTYEQYF,TGTGCCAGCAGCCACGTAGGGGGAACCTACGAGCAGTACTTC
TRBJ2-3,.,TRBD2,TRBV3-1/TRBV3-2,CASSQVVLAGGVDTQYF,TGTGCCAGCAGCCAAGTAGTTCTAGCGGGGGGGGTAGATACGCAGTATTTT
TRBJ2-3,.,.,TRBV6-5,CASSSSTDTQYF,TGTGCCAGCAGTTCTAGCACAGATACGCAGTATTTT
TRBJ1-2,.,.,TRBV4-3,CASSQDRREGYTF,TGCGCCAGCAGCCAAGACCGTCGAGAGGGCTACACCTTC
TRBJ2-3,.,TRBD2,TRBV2,CASRSGGAIDTQYF,TGTGCCAGCAGGAGCGGGGGGGCGATAGATACGCAGTATTTT
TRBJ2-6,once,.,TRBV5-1,CASSLRRAGANVLTF,TGCGCCAGCAGCTTGCGGAGGGCTGGGGCCAACGTCCTGACTTTC